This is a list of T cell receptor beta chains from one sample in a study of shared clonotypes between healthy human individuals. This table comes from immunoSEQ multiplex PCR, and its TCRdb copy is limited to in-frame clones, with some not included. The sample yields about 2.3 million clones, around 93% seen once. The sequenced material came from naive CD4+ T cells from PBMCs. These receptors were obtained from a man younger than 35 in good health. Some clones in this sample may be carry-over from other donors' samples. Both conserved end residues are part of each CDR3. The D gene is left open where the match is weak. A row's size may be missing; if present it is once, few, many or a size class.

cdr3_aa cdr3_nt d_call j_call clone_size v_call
CASAWTNQETQYF TGCGCCAGCGCCTGGACCAACCAAGAGACCCAGTACTTC . TRBJ2-5 . TRBV4-1
CASSEAGGSGNTIYF TGTGCCAGCAGTGAAGCCGGCGGCTCTGGAAACACCATATATTTT . TRBJ1-3 . TRBV2
CASSTRQDTDTQYF TGTGCCAGCAGCACCCGACAGGACACAGATACGCAGTATTTT . TRBJ2-3 . TRBV7-9
CASSLDLYDGTEAFF TGTGCCAGCAGCTTAGACCTTTATGACGGCACTGAAGCTTTCTTT . TRBJ1-1 once TRBV7-9
CASRHRGGREQYF TGTGCCAGCAGACATCGTGGGGGGCGGGAGCAGTACTTC . TRBJ2-7 . TRBV7-8
CASSKIPTGFTEAFF TGCGCCAGCAGTAAAATCCCAACAGGGTTCACTGAAGCTTTCTTT . TRBJ1-1 . TRBV10-1
CASRSIRQGIYGYTF TGTGCCAGCAGGTCAATAAGACAGGGTATCTATGGCTACACCTTC TRBD1 TRBJ1-2 . TRBV6-5
CASSLGWGRLAGNTIYF TGCGCCAGCAGTCTTGGTTGGGGACGTCTGGCTGGAAACACCATATATTTT . TRBJ1-3 . TRBV23-1
CASSSKGDGANVLTF TGTGCCAGCAGCTCGAAGGGTGATGGGGCCAACGTCCTGACTTTC . TRBJ2-6 . TRBV7-2
CASSLLAGGSTGELFF TGCGCCAGCAGCCTTTTAGCGGGAGGGTCGACCGGGGAGCTGTTTTTT TRBD2 TRBJ2-2 . TRBV5-1
CASSRIEFEGTRNYEQYF TGCGCCAGCAGCCGCATAGAGTTCGAAGGGACAAGAAACTACGAGCAGTACTTC . TRBJ2-7 once TRBV5-1
CASSQGSQETQYF TGTGCCAGTTCACAGGGGTCCCAAGAGACCCAGTACTTC TRBD1 TRBJ2-5 . TRBV25-1
CASSLEQGGTEAFF TGTGCCAGCAGCTTAGAACAGGGAGGAACTGAAGCTTTCTTT . TRBJ1-1 . TRBV7-9
CATRTDRQARATNEKLFF TGTGCCACCAGAACGGACAGGCAGGCCAGGGCCACTAATGAAAAACTGTTTTTT TRBD1 TRBJ1-4 . TRBV15
CASSQEPRAASYEQYF TGCGCCAGCAGCCAAGAGCCCAGAGCGGCCTCCTACGAGCAGTACTTC . TRBJ2-7 . TRBV4-3
CASSYSSGPSPLHF TGTGCCAGCAGTTACTCTAGTGGGCCTTCACCCCTCCACTTT . TRBJ1-6 . TRBV6-6